This entry lists 3 T cell receptor beta chains sequenced from one sample in a study of shared clonotypes between healthy human individuals. Here immunoSEQ multiplex PCR was the method, and the copy in TCRdb shows in-frame clones only, minus some. The sample gives approximately 740,000 clones, 80% to 95% of which show up once; 24% is in the top ten. CD8 cells classed as naive were CD45RO-negative and positively selected for CCR7, excluding terminally differentiated effector memory CD45RA+ cells. Source material: naive CD8+ T cells sorted from blood. The source is a man aged 25 to 40 in good health.

The chain carries TRBV4-1 and TRBJ2-3; 8 bases align to TRBD1. Germline V gene lookup returns CDR1 MGHRA and CDR2 YSYEKL. V lost 1 base and J lost 1; bases outside the gene matches: 7. The CDR3 is 17 amino acids. The CDR3: CASSQGVSDRGTDTQYF. CDR3 bases: TGCGCCAGCAGCCAAGGGGTGTCGGACAGGGGCACAGATACGCAGTATTTT.

The rearrangement links TRBV19 to TRBJ2-7; 9 positions match TRBD2. With V trimmed by 6 bases and J by 7 bases, 7 bases remained unmatched. This CDR3 has 13 amino acids. Germline V gives CDR1 LNHDA, CDR2 SQIVND (reference sequence). The CDR3 coding sequence is TGTGCCAGTAGGCCTAGCGGGATGGGGGAGCAGTACTTC. It encodes CASRPSGMGEQYF.

The chain employs TRBV7-9 and TRBJ2-7; TRBD2 agrees at 9 bases. This CDR3 has 14 residues. CDR1 and CDR2 from the germline V gene are SEHNR and FQNEAQ (reference sequence). The V and J ends lost 1 base and 6 bases, in that order; junction bases with no gene match: 4. The CDR3 loop is CASSLVAGAPEQYF. The DNA for the CDR3 is TGTGCCAGCAGCTTAGTAGCGGGAGCCCCCGAGCAGTACTTC.